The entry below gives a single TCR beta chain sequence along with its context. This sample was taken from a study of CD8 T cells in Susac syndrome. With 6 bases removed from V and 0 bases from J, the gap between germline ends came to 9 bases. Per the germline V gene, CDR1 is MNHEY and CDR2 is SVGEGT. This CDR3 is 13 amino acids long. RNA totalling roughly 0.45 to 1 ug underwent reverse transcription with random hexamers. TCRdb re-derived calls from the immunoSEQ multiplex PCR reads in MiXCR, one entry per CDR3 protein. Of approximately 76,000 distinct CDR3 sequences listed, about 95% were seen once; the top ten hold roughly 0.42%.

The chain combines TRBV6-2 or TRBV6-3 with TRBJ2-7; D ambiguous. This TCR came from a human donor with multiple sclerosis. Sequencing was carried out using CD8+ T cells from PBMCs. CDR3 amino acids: CASSRRSSYEQYF. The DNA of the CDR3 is TGTGCCAGCAGCCGCAGGAGCTCCTACGAGCAGTACTTC.